Listed here are 14 T cell receptor beta chains from one sample, sequenced in a study of blood T cell repertoires in COVID-19. Measured with immunoSEQ multiplex PCR; TCRdb has only the in-frame clones, and not every one. The table lists about 190,000 clones, nearly 90% of them singletons. Sequencing was done on a sample of peripheral blood. The receptors derive from a woman aged 35 to 49 who had recovered from COVID-19.

This clone was counted a few times. The rearrangement links TRBV7-9 to TRBJ1-1, with D tentatively TRBD1 (5 bases). The germline V gene encodes CDR1 SEHNR and CDR2 FQNEAQ (reference sequence). The V end was cut by 5 bases, the J end by 5 bases, with 12 bases between. This CDR3 has 13 amino acids. CDR3 DNA: TGTGCCAGCAGCCTGGACGGGGGGACTGAAGCTTTCTTT. It specifies CASSLDGGTEAFF.

V gene TRBV11-3 combines with J gene TRBJ2-3, with unresolved D. Per germline, CDR1 SGHNT and CDR2 YENEEA. V was shortened by 1 base and J by 4 bases, with 9 bases between the two germline ends. This CDR3 is 14 amino acids long. The CDR3 DNA reads as TGTGCCAGCAGCTTAGGCCCGATAGCAGATACGCAGTATTTT. This translates into CASSLGPIADTQYF. Supplemented by reference TRBV11-3 and TRBJ2-3, the full variable domain reads EAGVVQSPRYKIIEKKQPVAFWCNPISGHNTLYWYLQNLGQGPELLIRYENEEAVDDSQLPKDRFSAERLKGVDSTLKIQPAELGDSAVYLCASSLGPIADTQYFGPGTRLTVL.

This sequence joins TRBV5-1 and TRBJ2-3; TRBD2 matches at 11 bases. Losses at the gene ends were 2 bases for V and 3 bases for J; bases not matched to a gene: 5. The CDR3 is 16 residues long. Per germline, CDR1 SGHRS and CDR2 YFSETQ. CDR3 nucleotides: TGCGCCAGCAGCTTCGGACTAGCGGGTGAAACAGATACGCAGTATTTT. Amino acid sequence: CASSFGLAGETDTQYF.

V gene TRBV19 combines with J gene TRBJ1-5; maybe TRBD1 (5 bases). Trimming shortened V by 5 bases and J by 6 bases, and 11 bases separated the two germline ends. CDR1 is LNHDA and CDR2 is SQIVND in the germline V gene (reference sequence). The CDR3 consists of 13 residues. The CDR3 spells CASSPAGGQPQHF. CDR3 bases: TGTGCCAGTAGTCCAGCGGGGGGTCAGCCCCAGCATTTT.

This clone was seen a handful of times. The CDR3 is CASSQVWQGAHEQYF. The DNA for the CDR3 is TGCGCCAGCAGCCAAGTATGGCAGGGGGCCCACGAGCAGTACTTC. The rearrangement links TRBV4-3 to TRBJ2-7, with 8 nucleotides matching TRBD1. CDR1 and CDR2 (germline): LGHNA, YSLEER. Unmatched junction bases numbered 7, after V lost 1 base and J lost 5 bases. The CDR3 is made up of 15 amino acids.

CDR3 amino acids: CASSLFGAGNTIYF. The CDR3 bases are TGCGCCAGCAGCTTATTCGGAGCTGGAAACACCATATATTTT. This chain joins TRBV5-1 and TRBJ1-3, with unresolved D. The CDR3 spans 14 residues. V dropped 2 bases and J dropped 2 bases, with 8 bases sitting between them. Germline V CDR1 and CDR2: SGHRS, YFSETQ. Combining the CDR3 with reference TRBV5-1 and TRBJ1-3 gives the whole variable domain KAGVTQTPRYLIKTRGQQVTLSCSPISGHRSVSWYQQTPGQGLQFLFEYFSETQRNKGNFPGRFSGRQFSNSRSEMNVSTLELGDSALYLCASSLFGAGNTIYFGEGSWLTVV.

This chain uses TRBV4-1 with TRBJ2-5; TRBD1 matches at 8 bases. Germline V lookup: CDR1 MGHRA, CDR2 YSYEKL. This CDR3 region has 16 residues. Losses at the gene ends were 3 bases for V and 1 base for J; bases not matched to a gene: 7. CDR3 nucleotide sequence: TGCGCCAGCAGCCAGGGATACGGACAGGGCCAAGAGACCCAGTACTTC. This gives the protein CASSQGYGQGQETQYF.

This rearrangement joins TRBV5-5 to TRBJ2-7, with D perhaps TRBD1 (5 bases). V was shortened by 1 base and J by 0 bases, with 23 bases between the two germline ends. The CDR3 is 19 amino acids. Germline V gives CDR1 SGHKS, CDR2 YYEKEE (reference sequence). This chain's CDR3 is CASSLYAAGLVGSSYEQYF. In nucleotides, the CDR3 is TGTGCCAGCAGCTTGTATGCCGCAGGGTTGGTCGGAAGCTCCTACGAGCAGTACTTC.

The table lists this clone with many counts. J is TRBJ1-3 and V is TRBV6-5; D unclear. The CDR3 runs to 14 residues. Germline V gene data show CDR1 as MNHEY and CDR2 as SVGAGI. With 6 bases removed from V and 0 bases from J, the gap between germline ends came to 9 bases. The chain's CDR3 is CASRNRISGNTIYF. CDR3 DNA sequence: TGTGCCAGCAGAAACAGAATCTCTGGAAACACCATATATTTT.

V and J are TRBV5-4 and TRBJ1-2; 8 bases are shared with TRBD1. Germline V CDR1 and CDR2: SGHNT, YYREEE (reference sequence). The junction had 6 bases not matched to a gene; V was cut back by 2 bases and J by 3 bases. The CDR3 is 15 amino acids. This CDR3 is CASSFAGGGHYGYTF. The CDR3 nucleotides read TGTGCCAGCAGCTTCGCAGGGGGCGGCCACTATGGCTACACCTTC.

The J gene is TRBJ2-5, the V gene TRBV28; 15 bases line up with TRBD2. The ends lost 6 bases at V and 5 bases at J; junction bases unmatched: 7. Germline CDR1 is MDHEN and CDR2 is SYDVKM. The CDR3 consists of 16 residues. The CDR3 bases are TGTGCCAGCAGCCGGACTAGCGGGAGGGCTAGGGAGACCCAGTACTTC. This codes for CASSRTSGRARETQYF.

J is TRBJ1-4 and V is TRBV18, with TRBD1 matching 9 bases. The CDR3 has 14 amino acids. In germline, CDR1 is KGHSH, CDR2 LQKENI. With V trimmed by 6 bases and J by 5 bases, 4 bases remained unmatched. CDR3 protein: CASSPGTGNEKLFF. Written as DNA, the CDR3 is TGTGCCAGCTCTCCCGGGACAGGGAATGAAAAACTGTTTTTT.

V is TRBV5-4 and J is TRBJ2-3; possible D gene TRBD1, 5 bases. This CDR3 is 13 amino acids long. The V and J ends lost 0 bases and 4 bases respectively, with 6 bases between them. Germline V lookup: CDR1 SGHNT, CDR2 YYREEE (reference sequence). The CDR3 DNA follows: TGTGCCAGCAGCTTGGGGGGCGCAGATACGCAGTATTTT. Translating it yields CASSLGGADTQYF. Supplemented by reference TRBV5-4 and TRBJ2-3, the full variable domain reads ETGVTQSPTHLIKTRGQQVTLRCSSQSGHNTVSWYQQALGQGPQFIFQYYREEENGRGNFPPRFSGLQFPNYSSELNVNALELDDSALYLCASSLGGADTQYFGPGTRLTVL.

The chain combines TRBV5-4 with TRBJ2-3; TRBD2 aligns across 14 bases. The germline gives CDR1 SGHNT, CDR2 YYREEE (reference sequence). V shed 4 bases and J 3 bases; nucleotides not matched to a gene: 4. The CDR3 sequence is 16 residues long. In DNA, the CDR3 is TGTGCCAGCAGCCAAGGGACTAGCGGGAGAACAGATACGCAGTATTTT. Amino acids: CASSQGTSGRTDTQYF. Complete variable domain (other parts from reference TRBV5-4 and TRBJ2-3): ETGVTQSPTHLIKTRGQQVTLRCSSQSGHNTVSWYQQALGQGPQFIFQYYREEENGRGNFPPRFSGLQFPNYSSELNVNALELDDSALYLCASSQGTSGRTDTQYFGPGTRLTVL.